Sequencing of this T cell receptor beta chain was carried out in a study of CD8 T cells in Susac syndrome. As for the study in general: When blood was collected, patients with Susac syndrome were therapy-naive, were taking corticosteroids, or were receiving intravenous immunoglobulin alone.

Trimming at V came to 7 bases and at J to 3 bases, leaving 13 bases not matched to a gene. The CDR3 is 17 amino acids. Germline V gives CDR1 MNHEY, CDR2 SMNVEV (reference sequence). Random hexamers primed reverse transcription of about 0.5 to 1 ug RNA. TCRdb passed the immunoSEQ multiplex PCR reads through MiXCR, listing each CDR3 protein once. The repertoire holds 80,000 to 95,000 distinct CDR3 sequences, with nearly 95% as singletons. This clonotype was sampled from a human donor with Susac syndrome. Sequenced input: CD8+ T cells from PBMCs. This rearrangement joins TRBV27 to TRBJ2-7, with TRBD2 matching over 12 bases. The CDR3 coding sequence is TGTGCCAGCAACCCGCAGGGACTAGCGGGCCGGGGCTACGAGCAGTACTTC. Its protein product is CASNPQGLAGRGYEQYF.